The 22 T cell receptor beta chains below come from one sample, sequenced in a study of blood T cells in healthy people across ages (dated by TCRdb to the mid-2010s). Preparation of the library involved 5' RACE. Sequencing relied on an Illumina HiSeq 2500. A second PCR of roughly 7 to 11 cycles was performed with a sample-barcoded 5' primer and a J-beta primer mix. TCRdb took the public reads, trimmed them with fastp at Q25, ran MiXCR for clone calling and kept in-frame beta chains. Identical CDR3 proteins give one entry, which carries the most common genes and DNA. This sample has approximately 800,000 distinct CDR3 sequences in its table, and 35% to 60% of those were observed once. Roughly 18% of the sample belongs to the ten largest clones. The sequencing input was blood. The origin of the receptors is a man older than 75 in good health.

The CDR3 sequence is CASSQVSGNRADEQYF. CDR3 coding DNA: TGTGCCAGCAGCCAAGTCAGCGGGAACAGAGCCGACGAGCAGTACTTC. The chain uses TRBV4-2 and TRBJ2-7; 7 nucleotides line up with TRBD2. V trimming: 1 base; J trimming: 5 bases; junction bases outside the gene matches: 11. Germline V lookup: CDR1 LGHNA, CDR2 YNFKEQ. The CDR3 totals 16 residues.

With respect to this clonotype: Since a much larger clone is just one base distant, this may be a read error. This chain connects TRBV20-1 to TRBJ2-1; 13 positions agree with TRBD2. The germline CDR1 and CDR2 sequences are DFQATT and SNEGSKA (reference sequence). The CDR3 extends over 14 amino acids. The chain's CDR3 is CRAPPGLAGNEQFF. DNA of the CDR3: TGCCGTGCTCCCCCGGGACTAGCGGGAAACGAGCAGTTCTTC.

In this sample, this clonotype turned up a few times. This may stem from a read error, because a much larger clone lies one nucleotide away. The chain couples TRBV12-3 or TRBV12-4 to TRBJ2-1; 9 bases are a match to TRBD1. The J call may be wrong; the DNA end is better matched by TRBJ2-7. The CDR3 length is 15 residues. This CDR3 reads CASSLTGGTYNEQYF. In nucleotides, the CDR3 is TGTGCCAGCAGTTTGACAGGGGGTACCTACAATGAGCAGTACTTC.

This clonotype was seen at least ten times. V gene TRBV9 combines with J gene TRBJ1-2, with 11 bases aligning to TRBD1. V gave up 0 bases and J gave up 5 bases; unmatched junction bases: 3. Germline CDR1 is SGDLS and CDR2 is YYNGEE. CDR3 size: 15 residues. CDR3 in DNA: TGTGCCAGCAGCGTAGCAGGACAGGGGGCGTATGGCTACACCTTC. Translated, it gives CASSVAGQGAYGYTF. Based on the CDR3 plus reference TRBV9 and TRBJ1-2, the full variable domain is DSGVTQTPKHLITATGQRVTLRCSPRSGDLSVYWYQQSLDQGLQFLIQYYNGEERAKGNILERFSAQQFPDLHSELNLSSLELGDSALYFCASSVAGQGAYGYTFGSGTRLTVV.

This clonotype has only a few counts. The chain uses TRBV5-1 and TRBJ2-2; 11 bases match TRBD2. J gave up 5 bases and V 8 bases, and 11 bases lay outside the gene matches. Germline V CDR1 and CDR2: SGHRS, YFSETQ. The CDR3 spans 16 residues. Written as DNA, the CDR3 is TGCGCCAGTAGCCTTAGCGGGAGGGCCCTTACCGGGGAGCTGTTTTTT. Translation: CASSLSGRALTGELFF. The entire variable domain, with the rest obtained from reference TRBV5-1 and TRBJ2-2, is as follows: KAGVTQTPRYLIKTRGQQVTLSCSPISGHRSVSWYQQTPGQGLQFLFEYFSETQRNKGNFPGRFSGRQFSNSRSEMNVSTLELGDSALYLCASSLSGRALTGELFFGEGSRLTVL.

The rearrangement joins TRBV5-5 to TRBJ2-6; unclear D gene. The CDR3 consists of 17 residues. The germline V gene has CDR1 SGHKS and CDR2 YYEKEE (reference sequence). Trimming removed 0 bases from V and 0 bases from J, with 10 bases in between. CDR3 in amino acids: CASSLEGPFSGANVLTF. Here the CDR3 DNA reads TGTGCCAGCAGCTTGGAGGGCCCTTTCTCTGGGGCCAACGTCCTGACTTTC. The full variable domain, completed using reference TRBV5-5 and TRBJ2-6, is DAGVTQSPTHLIKTRGQQVTLRCSPISGHKSVSWYQQVLGQGPQFIFQYYEKEERGRGNFPDRFSARQFPNYSSELNVNALLLGDSALYLCASSLEGPFSGANVLTFGAGSRLTVL.

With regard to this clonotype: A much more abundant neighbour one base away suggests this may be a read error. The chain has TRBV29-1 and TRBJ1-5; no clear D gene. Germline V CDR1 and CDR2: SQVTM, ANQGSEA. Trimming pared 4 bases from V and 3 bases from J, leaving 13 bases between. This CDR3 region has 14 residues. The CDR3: CSVGEQNNNQPQHF. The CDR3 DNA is TGCAGCGTTGGCGAACAGAATAACAATCAGCCCCAGCATTTT.

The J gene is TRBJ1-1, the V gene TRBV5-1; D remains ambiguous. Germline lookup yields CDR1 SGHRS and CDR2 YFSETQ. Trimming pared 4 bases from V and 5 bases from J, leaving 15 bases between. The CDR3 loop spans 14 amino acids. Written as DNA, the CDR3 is TGCGCCAGCAGCCCACGAAGGGTCGGGACTGAAGCTTTCTTT. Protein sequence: CASSPRRVGTEAFF.

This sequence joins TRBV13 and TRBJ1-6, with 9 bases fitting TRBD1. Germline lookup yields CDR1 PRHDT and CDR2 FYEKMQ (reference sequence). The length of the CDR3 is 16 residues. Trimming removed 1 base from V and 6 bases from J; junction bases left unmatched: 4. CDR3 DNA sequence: TGTGCCAGCAGCTTAGAGGGGACAGGGACTAATTCACCCCTCCACTTT. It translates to CASSLEGTGTNSPLHF.

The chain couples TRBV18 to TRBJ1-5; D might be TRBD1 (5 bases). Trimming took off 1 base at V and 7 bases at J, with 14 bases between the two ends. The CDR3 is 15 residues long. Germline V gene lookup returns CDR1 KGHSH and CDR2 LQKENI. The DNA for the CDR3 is TGTGCCAGCTCACCACAGGACGGGCAGGGCCAGCCCCAGCATTTT. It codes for CASSPQDGQGQPQHF. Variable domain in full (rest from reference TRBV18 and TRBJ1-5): NAGVMQNPRHLVRRRGQEARLRCSPMKGHSHVYWYRQLPEEGLKFMVYLQKENIIDESGMPKERFSAEFPKEGPSILRIQQVVRGDSAAYFCASSPQDGQGQPQHFGDGTRLSIL.

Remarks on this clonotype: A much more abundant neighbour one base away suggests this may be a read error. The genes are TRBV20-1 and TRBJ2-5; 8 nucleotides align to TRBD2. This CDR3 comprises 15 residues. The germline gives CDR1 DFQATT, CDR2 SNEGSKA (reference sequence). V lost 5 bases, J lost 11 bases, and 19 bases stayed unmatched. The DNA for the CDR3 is TGCAGTGCTGAAAAAGCGGGAGTGAGCCACAATGAGCAGTACTTC. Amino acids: CSAEKAGVSHNEQYF.

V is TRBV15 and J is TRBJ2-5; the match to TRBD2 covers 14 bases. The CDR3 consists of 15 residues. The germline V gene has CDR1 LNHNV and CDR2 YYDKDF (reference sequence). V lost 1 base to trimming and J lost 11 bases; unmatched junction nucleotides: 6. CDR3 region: CATSRGTSGRNEQYF. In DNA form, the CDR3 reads TGTGCCACCAGCAGAGGGACTAGCGGGAGGAATGAGCAGTACTTC.

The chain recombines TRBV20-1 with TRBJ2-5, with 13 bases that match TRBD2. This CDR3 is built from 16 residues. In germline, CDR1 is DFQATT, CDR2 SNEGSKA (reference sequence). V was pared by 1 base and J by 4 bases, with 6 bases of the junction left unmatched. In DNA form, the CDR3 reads TGCAGTGCTAGAGTCGGGACTAGCGGGAAGTTAGAGACCCAGTACTTC. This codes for CSARVGTSGKLETQYF.

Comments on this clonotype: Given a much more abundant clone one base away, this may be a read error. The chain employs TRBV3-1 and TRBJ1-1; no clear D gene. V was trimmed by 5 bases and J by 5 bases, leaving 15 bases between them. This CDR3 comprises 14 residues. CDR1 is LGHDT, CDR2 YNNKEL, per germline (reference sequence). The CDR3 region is CASSGKEAKTEAFF. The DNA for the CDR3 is TGTGCCAGCAGCGGGAAGGAGGCTAAGACTGAAGCTTTCTTT.

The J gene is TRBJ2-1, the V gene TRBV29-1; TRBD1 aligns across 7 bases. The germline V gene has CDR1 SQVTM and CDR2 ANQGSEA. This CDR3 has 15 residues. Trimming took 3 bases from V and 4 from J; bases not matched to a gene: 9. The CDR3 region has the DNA TGCAGCGTTGATTATACAGGGGCCCAGTACAATGAGCAGTTCTTC. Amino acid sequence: CSVDYTGAQYNEQFF.

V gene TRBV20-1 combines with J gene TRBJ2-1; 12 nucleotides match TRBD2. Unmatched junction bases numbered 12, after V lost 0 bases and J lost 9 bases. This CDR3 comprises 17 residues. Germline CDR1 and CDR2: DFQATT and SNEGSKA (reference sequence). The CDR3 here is CSARDFLGASGRGEQFF. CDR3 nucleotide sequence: TGCAGTGCTAGAGATTTTCTCGGGGCTAGCGGGAGGGGTGAGCAGTTCTTC.

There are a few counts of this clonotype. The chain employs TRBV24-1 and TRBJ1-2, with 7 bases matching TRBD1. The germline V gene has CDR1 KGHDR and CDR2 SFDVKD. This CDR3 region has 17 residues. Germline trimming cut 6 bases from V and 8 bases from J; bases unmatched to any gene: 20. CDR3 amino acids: CATSPGGTTWGARGYTF. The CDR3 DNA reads TGTGCCACCAGTCCAGGGGGGACGACATGGGGGGCGAGAGGCTACACCTTC.

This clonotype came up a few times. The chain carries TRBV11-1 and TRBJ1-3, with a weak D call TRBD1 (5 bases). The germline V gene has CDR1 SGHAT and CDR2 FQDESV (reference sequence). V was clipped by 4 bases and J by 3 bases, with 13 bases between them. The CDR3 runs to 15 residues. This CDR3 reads CASSSTGGLGNTIYF. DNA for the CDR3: TGTGCCAGCAGCTCGACGGGGGGACTTGGAAACACCATATATTTT. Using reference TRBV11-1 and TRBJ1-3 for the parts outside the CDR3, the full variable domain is EAEVAQSPRYKITEKSQAVAFWCDPISGHATLYWYRQILGQGPELLVQFQDESVVDDSQLPKDRFSAERLKGVDSTLKIQPAELGDSAMYLCASSSTGGLGNTIYFGEGSWLTVV.

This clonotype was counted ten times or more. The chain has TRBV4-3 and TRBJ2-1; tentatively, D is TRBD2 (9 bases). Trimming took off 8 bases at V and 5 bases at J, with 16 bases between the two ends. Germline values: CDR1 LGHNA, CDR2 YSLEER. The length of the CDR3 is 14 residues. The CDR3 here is CASQGASGNNEQFF. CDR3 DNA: TGCGCCAGCCAGGGGGCTAGCGGGAACAATGAGCAGTTCTTC.

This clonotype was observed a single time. The CDR3: CASSLASGGGDTQYF. The CDR3 nucleotides read TGCGCCAGCAGCTTGGCCTCAGGGGGCGGAGATACGCAGTATTTT. This sequence joins TRBV5-1 and TRBJ2-3; 8 positions match TRBD1. This CDR3 region has 15 residues. The junction had 5 bases not matched to a gene; V was cut back by 0 bases and J by 5 bases. The germline CDR1 and CDR2 sequences are SGHRS and YFSETQ.

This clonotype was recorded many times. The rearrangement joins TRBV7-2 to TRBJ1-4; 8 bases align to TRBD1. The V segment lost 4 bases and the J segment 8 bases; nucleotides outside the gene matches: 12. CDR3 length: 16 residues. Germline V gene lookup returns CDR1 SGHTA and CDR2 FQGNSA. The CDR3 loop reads CASSSGTGSGVEKLFF. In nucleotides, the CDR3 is TGTGCCAGCAGCTCCGGGACAGGTTCCGGAGTGGAAAAACTGTTTTTT.

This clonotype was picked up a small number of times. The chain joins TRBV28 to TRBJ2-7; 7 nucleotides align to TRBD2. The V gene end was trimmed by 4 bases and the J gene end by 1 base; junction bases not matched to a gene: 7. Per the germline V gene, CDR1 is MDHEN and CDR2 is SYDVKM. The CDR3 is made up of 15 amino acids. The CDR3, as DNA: TGTGCCAGCAGTTCCCAAGCGGGATTTTCCTACGAGCAGTACTTC. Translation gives CASSSQAGFSYEQYF.